A selection of T cell receptor beta chains follows, all from one sample in a study of cytomegalovirus exposure and HLA in healthy donors. Profiling relied on immunoSEQ multiplex PCR, and the TCRdb table lists in-frame clones only, not all of them. The table has under 150,000 clones, more than 65% seen once. The source material was PBMCs. The receptors come from a woman in her sixties or seventies in good health and CMV-seropositive. The CDR3 runs from the conserved cysteine through the conserved F or W. D genes are given only for firm matches. Size is omitted from some rows. Given values are once, few, many or a class for expanded clones.

>14|TRBV9|NA|TRBJ1-1|NA
CASSVGGGGTEAFF
TGTGCCAGCAGCGTAGGAGGGGGGGGCACTGAAGCTTTCTTT
>19|TRBV21-1|few|TRBJ1-6|NA
CASSLPPQGVKPNNSPLHF
TGTGCCAGCAGCCTTCCCCCACAGGGGGTGAAACCTAATAATTCACCCCTCCACTTT
>14|TRBV29-1|NA|TRBJ1-1|NA
CSVAGSKMNTEAFF
TGCAGCGTCGCTGGGAGCAAAATGAACACTGAAGCTTTCTTT
>15|TRBV13|NA|TRBJ2-3|TRBD2
CASTLGRGRADTQYF
TGTGCCAGCACCCTCGGGAGGGGTCGGGCAGATACGCAGTATTTT
>16|TRBV9|NA|TRBJ2-1|TRBD2
CASSRAEAGGYSEQFF
TGTGCCAGCAGCAGGGCCGAGGCGGGGGGTTACAGTGAGCAGTTCTTC
>15|TRBV5-1|few|TRBJ2-7|NA
CASSSGVITSYEQYF
TGCGCCAGCAGCTCCGGGGTAATCACCTCCTACGAGCAGTACTTC
>15|TRBV5-1|NA|TRBJ2-2|NA
CASSLAVVNTGELFF
TGCGCCAGCAGCTTGGCGGTGGTGAACACCGGGGAGCTGTTTTTT
>19|TRBV5-1|NA|TRBJ2-3|TRBD2
CASSLSSRGSGGPADTQYF
TGCGCCAGCAGCTTGTCCTCAAGGGGGAGCGGGGGGCCCGCAGATACGCAGTATTTT
>14|TRBV5-1|NA|TRBJ2-5|NA
CASSTGQPQETQYF
TGCGCCAGCAGCACCGGACAACCTCAAGAGACCCAGTACTTC
>14|TRBV18|NA|TRBJ1-2|TRBD1
CASSPGQGAGGYTF
TGTGCCAGCTCACCAGGACAGGGGGCAGGCGGCTACACCTTC
>13|TRBV5-1|few|TRBJ2-5|TRBD1
CASSSDRGETQYF
TGCGCCAGCAGCTCAGACAGGGGAGAGACCCAGTACTTC
>15|TRBV9|NA|TRBJ1-2|TRBD1
CASSRPGQGAYGYTF
TGTGCCAGCAGTAGACCGGGACAGGGGGCTTATGGCTACACCTTC
>14|TRBV5-1|NA|TRBJ2-5|TRBD2
CASSVAPSGETQYF
TGCGCCAGCAGCGTAGCTCCTAGCGGAGAGACCCAGTACTTC
>11|TRBV29-1|NA|TRBJ1-1|TRBD1
CSVGDRGQAFF
TGCAGCGTAGGAGACAGGGGGCAAGCTTTCTTT
>15|TRBV6-5|NA|TRBJ2-3|TRBD2
CASSLSGGPTDTQYF
TGTGCCAGCAGCCTTAGCGGGGGGCCGACAGATACGCAGTATTTT
>15|TRBV4-1|NA|TRBJ2-7|NA
CASSPRPGSSYEQYF
TGCGCCAGCAGCCCCCGGCCGGGATCCTCCTACGAGCAGTACTTC
>15|TRBV6-5|NA|TRBJ1-5|TRBD1
CASSLQGADNQPQHF
TGTGCCAGCAGTTTACAGGGGGCGGACAATCAGCCCCAGCATTTT
>15|TRBV7-3|NA|TRBJ1-5|TRBD1
CASSLVGGGNQPQHF
TGTGCCAGCAGCTTAGTAGGGGGCGGCAATCAGCCCCAGCATTTT
>15|TRBV6-6|NA|TRBJ1-1|NA
CASSYTPPGAGEAFF
TGTGCCAGCAGTTACACCCCCCCAGGGGCGGGTGAAGCTTTCTTT
>15|TRBV2|NA|TRBJ2-7|TRBD1
CASSEGTGSSYEQYF
TGTGCCAGCAGTGAGGGGACAGGGAGCTCCTACGAGCAGTACTTC
>15|TRBV18|NA|TRBJ2-1|TRBD1
CASSPAGGSYNEQFF
TGTGCCAGCTCACCAGCAGGGGGCTCCTACAATGAGCAGTTCTTC
>13|TRBV11-3|NA|TRBJ2-5|NA
CASSPDRGETQYF
TGTGCCAGCAGCCCGGACAGAGGGGAGACCCAGTACTTC
>15|TRBV7-9|NA|TRBJ1-4|NA
CASSIILSTNEKLFF
TGTGCCAGCAGCATAATCCTGTCGACTAATGAAAAACTGTTTTTT
>14|TRBV18|NA|TRBJ2-7|NA
CASNYQGGGYEQYF
TGTGCCAGCAACTACCAGGGCGGCGGCTACGAGCAGTACTTC
>15|TRBV18|NA|TRBJ2-7|TRBD2
CASSPRLASSYEQYF
TGTGCCAGCTCACCGAGACTAGCGAGCTCCTACGAGCAGTACTTC